This is a list of T cell receptor beta chains from one sample in a study of blood T cell repertoires in COVID-19. TCRdb's copy holds only in-frame clones and misses some; the assay was immunoSEQ multiplex PCR. The sample holds approximately 46,000 clones, approximately 86% seen once. Sequenced: peripheral blood. The receptors come from a man aged 55 to 69 with active or convalescent COVID-19. Both conserved end residues are part of each CDR3. The D gene is left open where the match is weak. The listing skips clone size in some rows; elsewhere it reads once, few, many or a size class.

d_gene	j_gene	v_gene	abundance	CDR3nt	CDR3aa
NA	TRBJ2-2	TRBV9	medium-sized	TGTGCCAGCAGTCAGTCAGGAGGCACCGGGGAGCTGTTTTTT	CASSQSGGTGELFF
NA	TRBJ1-6	TRBV3-1/TRBV3-2	NA	TGTGCCAGCAGACCCCAGCAGGGTCGGGTGGCCCTCCACTTT	CASRPQQGRVALHF
TRBD1	TRBJ1-1	TRBV2	NA	TGTGCCAGCTCTTCAGGGGGCGAAGAAACTGAAGCTTTCTTT	CASSSGGEETEAFF
TRBD2	TRBJ2-7	TRBV4-2	NA	TGTGCCAGCAGCCAGCCCGGGACTAGCAAAATCTACGAGCAGTACTTC	CASSQPGTSKIYEQYF
NA	TRBJ1-4	TRBV4-2	NA	TGTGCCAGCAGCCAAGAACGGGGTGGAAAACTGTTTTTT	CASSQERGGKLFF
NA	TRBJ1-5	TRBV7-6	once	TGTGCCAGCAGCTTAGAAGAGGGAGAGCCCCAGCATTTT	CASSLEEGEPQHF
NA	TRBJ1-3	TRBV28	NA	TGTGCCAGCAGTTACCCAACGGGGAGGGTCTCTGGAAACACCATATATTTT	CASSYPTGRVSGNTIYF
TRBD1	TRBJ2-1	TRBV2	once	TGTGCCAGCAGCCCCGACAGGGGGCCGTCCTACAATGAGCAGTTCTTC	CASSPDRGPSYNEQFF
TRBD2	TRBJ2-5	TRBV2	NA	TGTGCCAGCAGACCTTACCTAGCGGCCAACCAAGAGACCCAGTACTTC	CASRPYLAANQETQYF
NA	TRBJ1-2	TRBV7-2	NA	TGTGCCAGCAGCCCCATTACTGATGGCTACACCTTC	CASSPITDGYTF
NA	TRBJ2-1	TRBV30	NA	TGTGCCTGGAGCTCTGGCCTGGGGGGTGAGCAGTTCTTC	CAWSSGLGGEQFF
NA	TRBJ1-1	TRBV29-1	NA	TGCAGCGTTGAAGGCAGAGCAGGTAACACTGAAGCTTTCTTT	CSVEGRAGNTEAFF
NA	TRBJ2-7	TRBV6-6	NA	TGTGCCAGCAGTTACCGGTTCGAGCAGTACTTC	CASSYRFEQYF
NA	TRBJ1-5	TRBV7-2	NA	TGTGCCAGCAGCTTATCCGTTAGAGGGGGAAGTCAGCCCCAGCATTTT	CASSLSVRGGSQPQHF
TRBD1	TRBJ1-1	TRBV28	NA	TGTGCCAGCAGTTTCCCCAGGGGGCCTGGGAGAGCTTTCTTT	CASSFPRGPGRAFF
NA	TRBJ2-3	TRBV7-9	NA	TGTGCCAGCAGCCTACAGGGTAGCACAGATACGCAGTATTTT	CASSLQGSTDTQYF
NA	TRBJ1-4	TRBV12-3/TRBV12-4	few	TGTGCCAGCAGTTTATCCGGGATTGAAAAACTGTTTTTT	CASSLSGIEKLFF
TRBD1	TRBJ1-2	TRBV29-1	NA	TGCAGCGTTCACACCCGACAGGGAGCTAACTATGGCTACACCTTC	CSVHTRQGANYGYTF
TRBD1	TRBJ1-1	TRBV5-1	NA	TGCGCCAGCAGCTTGCAGGGGGCGGGGTCCACTGAAGCTTTCTTT	CASSLQGAGSTEAFF
TRBD2	TRBJ2-5	TRBV3-1/TRBV3-2	NA	TGTGCCAGCAGCCCCTGGAGGGAGGGGGAGACCCAGTACTTC	CASSPWREGETQYF
TRBD2	TRBJ2-7	TRBV6-5	NA	TGTGCCAGCAGTTCCTCTAGCGGGAGCTACGAGCAGTACTTC	CASSSSSGSYEQYF
TRBD2	TRBJ2-1	TRBV19	NA	TGTGCCAGTAGTATCTCGAGCGGGGGGTGGAGTGACAATGAGCAGTTCTTC	CASSISSGGWSDNEQFF
TRBD1	TRBJ1-2	TRBV6-6	NA	TGTGCCAGCAGACTCGGACAGGGAGGCTATGGCTACACCTTC	CASRLGQGGYGYTF
NA	TRBJ1-1	TRBV27	NA	TGTGCCAGCAGTCAGAGGGCTTTGGGCACTGAAGCTTTCTTT	CASSQRALGTEAFF
NA	TRBJ1-2	TRBV2	NA	TGTGCCAGCAGTCAACGCAGCTATGGCTACACCTTC	CASSQRSYGYTF
TRBD2	TRBJ2-5	TRBV19	NA	TGTGCCAGTAGTAGGACTAGCGGGGGGTTCCAAGAGACCCAGTACTTC	CASSRTSGGFQETQYF
NA	TRBJ2-5	TRBV18	NA	TGTGCCAGCTCACCAGGCGGGCTTAGGGAGACCCAGTACTTC	CASSPGGLRETQYF
TRBD1	TRBJ1-5	TRBV15	NA	TGTGCCACCAGCAGAAGACAGGGGGCGGGTCAGCCCCAGCATTTT	CATSRRQGAGQPQHF
NA	TRBJ1-4	TRBV27	NA	TGTGCCAGCAGTCCCCGGACAGAACATAATGAAAAACTGTTTTTT	CASSPRTEHNEKLFF
TRBD1	TRBJ1-1	TRBV18	NA	TGTGCCAGCTCACCACTGGGACAGGAAATACAAGCTTTCTTT	CASSPLGQEIQAFF
TRBD2	TRBJ2-1	TRBV5-6	once	TGTGCCAGCAGCCCTTGGGGACTAGCCCGACCTGAGCAGTTCTTC	CASSPWGLARPEQFF
NA	TRBJ2-7	TRBV9	NA	TGTGCCAGCAGCGGCGGGACAGCTCTTTTCGGGCAGTACTTC	CASSGGTALFGQYF
NA	TRBJ2-5	TRBV5-5	NA	TGTGCCAGCAGCTTGCAGGGGATCCCAGAGACCCAGTACTTC	CASSLQGIPETQYF
NA	TRBJ1-1	TRBV5-4	NA	TGTGCCAGCAGCTTGGGACAGGCGAACACTGAAGCTTTCTTT	CASSLGQANTEAFF
NA	TRBJ1-5	TRBV18	NA	TGTGCCAGCTCACCGGGCGGGGGTCTGGGTCCGGGCAATCAGCCCCAGCATTTT	CASSPGGGLGPGNQPQHF
NA	TRBJ2-7	TRBV10-3	NA	TGTGCCATCAGTGAGCCCGGACAGAGCTCCTACGAGCAGTACTTC	CAISEPGQSSYEQYF
NA	TRBJ2-3	TRBV5-4	NA	TGTGCCAGCAGCTTGCGGGGTTCTATCGTTGCAGATACGCAGTATTTT	CASSLRGSIVADTQYF
TRBD2	TRBJ2-1	TRBV29-1	NA	TGCAGCGCGACCGCTAGCGGGGGGCATAGCTCCTACAATGAGCAGTTCTTC	CSATASGGHSSYNEQFF
NA	TRBJ1-6	TRBV27	NA	TGTGCCAGCAGTTTTTTTAGTGCAGCTTTCGGTCAGGATTCACCCCTCCACTTT	CASSFFSAAFGQDSPLHF
TRBD2	TRBJ2-2	TRBV4-3	NA	TGCGCCAGCAGCCAAGAGAGACCGGGACTAGCGGGGTCCGGGGAGCTGTTTTTT	CASSQERPGLAGSGELFF
NA	TRBJ1-1	TRBV7-8	NA	TGTGCCAGCAGCTTAGCTTCAAGGAGGACTGAAGCTTTCTTT	CASSLASRRTEAFF
NA	TRBJ1-5	TRBV9	NA	TGTGCCAGCAGCGAAACCGGGGACTCGAATCAGCCCCAGCATTTT	CASSETGDSNQPQHF
NA	TRBJ1-4	TRBV19	NA	TGTGCCAGTAGTACGTTCCGGGATGAAAAACTGTTTTTT	CASSTFRDEKLFF
NA	TRBJ2-1	TRBV7-9	NA	TGTGCCAGCAGCTTGGGGATTGGGGGGGACAGGCACAATGAGCAGTTCTTC	CASSLGIGGDRHNEQFF
NA	TRBJ1-1	TRBV29-1	once	TGCAGCGTTATAACTTTGAGGGACACTGAAGCTTTCTTT	CSVITLRDTEAFF
TRBD1	TRBJ1-4	TRBV6-4	NA	TGTGCCAGCAGTGAACAGGGGATTAGTGAAAAACTGTTTTTT	CASSEQGISEKLFF
NA	TRBJ1-3	TRBV9	NA	TGTGCCAGCAGCGGTCCTTTCTCTGGAAACACCATATATTTT	CASSGPFSGNTIYF
TRBD1	TRBJ1-6	TRBV3-1/TRBV3-2	NA	TGTGCCAGCAGCCTCCGGGACAGGGATTCACCCCTCCACTTT	CASSLRDRDSPLHF
NA	TRBJ2-5	TRBV10-3	NA	TGTGCCATCAGTGCGGGGGAGACCCAGTACTTC	CAISAGETQYF
NA	TRBJ2-1	TRBV18	NA	TGTGCCAGCTCACCACTAGCGAGCCAATACAATGAGCAGTTCTTC	CASSPLASQYNEQFF
NA	TRBJ1-5	TRBV9	NA	TGTGCCAGCAGCGTAGGCGTAGGCGGGAATCAGCCCCAGCATTTT	CASSVGVGGNQPQHF
TRBD1	TRBJ1-2	TRBV10-3	NA	TGTGCCATCAGTGACGCGACGCCGGGACAGGGAAAATATGGCTACACCTTC	CAISDATPGQGKYGYTF
TRBD1	TRBJ2-2	TRBV7-3	NA	TGTGCCAGCAGCACGGGACAGCCGAACACCGGGGAGCTGTTTTTT	CASSTGQPNTGELFF
NA	TRBJ1-6	TRBV7-2	NA	TGTGCCAGCACCCCCACAGTGAACCATAATTCACCCCTCCACTTT	CASTPTVNHNSPLHF